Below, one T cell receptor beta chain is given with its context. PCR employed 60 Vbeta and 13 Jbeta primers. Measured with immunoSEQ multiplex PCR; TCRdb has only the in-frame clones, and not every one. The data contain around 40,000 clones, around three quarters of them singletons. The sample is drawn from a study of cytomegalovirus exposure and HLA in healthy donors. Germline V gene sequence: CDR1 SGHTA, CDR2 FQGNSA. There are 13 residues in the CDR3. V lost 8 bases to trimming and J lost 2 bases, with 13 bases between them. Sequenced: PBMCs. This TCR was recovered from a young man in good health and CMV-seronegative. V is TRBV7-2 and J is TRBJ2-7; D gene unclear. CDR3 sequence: CASRSEAPYEQYF. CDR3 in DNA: TGTGCCAGCCGGTCCGAGGCGCCCTACGAGCAGTACTTC.